This T cell receptor (beta chain) came from a study of cytomegalovirus exposure and HLA in healthy donors. About the research overall: Caucasian-associated ancestry cluster membership applied to around 76% of 398 genotyped donors.

Study-level results: In a later analysis, an Asian-associated ancestry cluster reportedly showed fewer N-insertions than the approximately 610-donor mean. Through in vitro validation, three CMV-associated chains were shown to be specific for CMV antigens. A missense DCLRE1C variant was associated with V- and J-gene trimming of TCR beta chains in a later analysis, and an independent cohort replicated the association.

Regarding this clone: Its antigen is unknown. The junction departs from the called germline gene at one end, perhaps through a read error.

This PCR relied on a set of 60 Vbeta primers and 13 Jbeta primers. Clones were read by immunoSEQ multiplex PCR, and TCRdb kept only the in-frame ones, dropping some. The top ten hold 3.7% of the sample, which has approximately 180,000 clones, 75% to 85% seen once. CDR1 is SGHTA and CDR2 is FQGNSA in the germline V gene. The CDR3 totals 14 residues. The sample was PBMCs. This clonotype was sampled from a woman aged 60-75 years in good health and CMV-seropositive. V gene TRBV7-2 combines with J gene TRBJ2-4; D unresolved. The CDR3 coding sequence is TGTGCCAGCAGCTTAGCACAGAAAGAAAACAGTCAGTACTTC. It codes for CASSLAQKENSQYF.